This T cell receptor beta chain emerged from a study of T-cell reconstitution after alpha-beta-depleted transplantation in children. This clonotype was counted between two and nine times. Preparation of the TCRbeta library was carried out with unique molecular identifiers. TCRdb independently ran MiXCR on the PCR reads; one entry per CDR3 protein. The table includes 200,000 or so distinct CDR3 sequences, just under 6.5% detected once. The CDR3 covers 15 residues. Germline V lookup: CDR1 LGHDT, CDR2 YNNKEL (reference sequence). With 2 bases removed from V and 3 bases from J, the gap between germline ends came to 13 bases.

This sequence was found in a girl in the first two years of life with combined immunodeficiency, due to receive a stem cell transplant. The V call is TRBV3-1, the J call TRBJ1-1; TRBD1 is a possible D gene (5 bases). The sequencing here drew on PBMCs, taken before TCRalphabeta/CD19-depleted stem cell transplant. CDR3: CASSQNQGSDTEAFF. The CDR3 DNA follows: TGTGCCAGCAGCCAAAACCAGGGTTCGGACACTGAAGCTTTCTTT. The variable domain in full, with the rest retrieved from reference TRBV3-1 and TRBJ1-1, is DTAVSQTPKYLVTQMGNDKSIKCEQNLGHDTMYWYKQDSKKFLKIMFSYNNKELIINETVPNRFSPKSPDKAHLNLHINSLELGDSAVYFCASSQNQGSDTEAFFGQGTRLTVV.